This entry features one T cell receptor beta chain sequence. This clone showed up just a few times. What this receptor recognizes is not known. No much larger clone is present one base from it, and per-base qualities are unavailable. The CDR3 covers 14 residues, taking in both the cysteine and the phenylalanine. Left in the record is the CDR3 DNA by itself, 42 bases read in frame from the first base. The germline V gene (reference sequence) supplies CDR1 SEHNR and CDR2 FQNEAQ. V was cut back by 3 bases and J by 6 bases, leaving a gap of 14 bases between them. Library method: the immunoSEQ multiplex PCR assay. TCRdb limited this immuneACCESS table to in-frame rearrangements with V and J called. A share of clones is missing; checked studies link under half to unresolved V genes, and the rest is unexplained. This sample holds around 120,000 clones; around 87% were observed only once. The top ten clonotypes cover just under 3% of the sample.

This sample was included in a study of control samples from healthy donors and cancer patients (dated by TCRdb to the early 2020s). Sequenced input: blood. The chain is encoded by TRBV7-9 joined to TRBJ1-1; TRBD1 could be the D gene, as 6 bases match. This clonotype was obtained from a man between 60 and 70 years old in good health. The CDR3 here reads CASSFLQGRPEAFF. The nucleotide sequence is given as TGTGCCAGCAGCTTTCTGCAGGGGCGGCCTGAAGCTTTCTTT.